This section outlines one T cell receptor (beta chain) sequence together with its context. What it binds is unknown. These data originate in a study of persistence of HIV-infected CD4 T cells. Sequencing used immunoSEQ version 4 in survey mode. Genomic DNA was diluted to 7.5 to 10 ng/uL, up to roughly 1 ug per sample. Assay used: immunoSEQ multiplex PCR; TCRdb lists only in-frame clones, some missing. The data hold about 64,000 clones, with roughly 75% observed a single time. In germline, CDR1 is MNHNY, CDR2 SVGAGI (reference sequence). CDR3 length: 16 residues. Trimming stripped 5 bases from V and 0 bases from J, with 11 bases between. Overlapping HIV-1 Gag 15-mer peptides at around 0.91 ug per peptide per mL were used. CD40L-negative CD69-negative CD45RO-high memory CD4+ T cells were sorted as populations depleted of antigen-responding cells. Donors had CD4+ T cell counts above 400 cells/uL and were CMV-seropositive.

The chain is built from TRBV6-6 and TRBJ2-6; no clear D. The clonotype comes from an adult man with HIV who was CMV-seropositive. Specimen: CD4+ T cells sorted from PBMCs after approximately 18-hour stimulation, collected from a patient who received antiretroviral therapy. The CDR3 DNA reads as TGTGCCAGCAGTCCCTTCGACAACTCTGGGGCCAACGTCCTGACTTTC. It is translated as CASSPFDNSGANVLTF.